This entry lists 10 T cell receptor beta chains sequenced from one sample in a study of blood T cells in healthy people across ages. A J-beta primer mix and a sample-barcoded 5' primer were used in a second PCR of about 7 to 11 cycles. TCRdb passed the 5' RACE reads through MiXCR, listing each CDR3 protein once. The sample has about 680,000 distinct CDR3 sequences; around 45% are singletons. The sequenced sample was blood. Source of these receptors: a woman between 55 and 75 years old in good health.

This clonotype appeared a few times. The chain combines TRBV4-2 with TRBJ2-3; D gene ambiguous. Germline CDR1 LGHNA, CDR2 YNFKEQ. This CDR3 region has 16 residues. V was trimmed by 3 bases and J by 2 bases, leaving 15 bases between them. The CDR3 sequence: CASSHPIGSITDTQYF. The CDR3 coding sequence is TGTGCCAGCAGCCATCCGATCGGATCTATCACAGATACGCAGTATTTT.

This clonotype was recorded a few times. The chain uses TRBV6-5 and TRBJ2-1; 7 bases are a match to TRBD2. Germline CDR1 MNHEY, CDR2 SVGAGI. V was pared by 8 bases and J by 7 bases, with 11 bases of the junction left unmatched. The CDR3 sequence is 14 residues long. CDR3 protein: CASAPSGIGNEQFF. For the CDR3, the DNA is TGTGCCAGCGCGCCAAGCGGGATAGGTAATGAGCAGTTCTTC.

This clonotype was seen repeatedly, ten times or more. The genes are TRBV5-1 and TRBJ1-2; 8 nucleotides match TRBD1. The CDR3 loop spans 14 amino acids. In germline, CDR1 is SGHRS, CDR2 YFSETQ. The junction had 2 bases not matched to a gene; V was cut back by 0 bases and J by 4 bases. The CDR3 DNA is TGCGCCAGCAGCTTGGATGGACAGGGCTATGGCTACACCTTC. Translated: CASSLDGQGYGYTF.

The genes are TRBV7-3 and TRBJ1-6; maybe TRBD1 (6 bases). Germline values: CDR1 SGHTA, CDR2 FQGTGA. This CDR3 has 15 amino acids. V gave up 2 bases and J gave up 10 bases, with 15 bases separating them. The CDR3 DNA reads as TGTGCCAGCAGCTTATACGCAGGGGTTTACTCACCCCTCCACTTT. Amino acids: CASSLYAGVYSPLHF.

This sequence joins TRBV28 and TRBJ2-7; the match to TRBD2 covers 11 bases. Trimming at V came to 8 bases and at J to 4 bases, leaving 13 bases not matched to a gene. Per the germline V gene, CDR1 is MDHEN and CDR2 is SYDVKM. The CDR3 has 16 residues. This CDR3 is CASLRLAGTLGYEQYF. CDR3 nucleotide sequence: TGTGCCAGCCTCCGACTAGCGGGAACTCTGGGTTACGAGCAGTACTTC.

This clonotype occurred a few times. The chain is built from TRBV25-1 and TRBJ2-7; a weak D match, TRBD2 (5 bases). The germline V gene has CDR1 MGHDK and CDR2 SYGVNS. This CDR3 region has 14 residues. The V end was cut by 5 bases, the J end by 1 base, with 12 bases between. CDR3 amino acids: CASSRDAESYEQYF. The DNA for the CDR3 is TGTGCCAGCAGTCGGGATGCAGAGTCCTACGAGCAGTACTTC.

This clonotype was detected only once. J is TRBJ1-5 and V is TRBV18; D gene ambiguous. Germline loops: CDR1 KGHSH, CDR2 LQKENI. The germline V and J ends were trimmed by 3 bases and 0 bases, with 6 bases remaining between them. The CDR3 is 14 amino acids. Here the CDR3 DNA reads TGTGCCAGCTCACCGAGCGCTAGCAATCAGCCCCAGCATTTT. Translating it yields CASSPSASNQPQHF.

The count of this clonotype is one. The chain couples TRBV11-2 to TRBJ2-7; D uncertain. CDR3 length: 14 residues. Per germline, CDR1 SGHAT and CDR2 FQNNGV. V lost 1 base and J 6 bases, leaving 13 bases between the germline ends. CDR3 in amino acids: CASSLGGPLGEQYF. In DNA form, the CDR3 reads TGTGCCAGCAGCTTAGGTGGGCCCTTGGGCGAGCAGTACTTC.

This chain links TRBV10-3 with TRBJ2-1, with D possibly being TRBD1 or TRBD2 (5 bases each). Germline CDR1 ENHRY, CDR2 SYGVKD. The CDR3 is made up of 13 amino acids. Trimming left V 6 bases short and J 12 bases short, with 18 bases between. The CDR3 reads CAIRGVVAGGQFF. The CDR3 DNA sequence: TGTGCCATCAGGGGGGTCGTGGCGGGTGGGCAGTTCTTC.

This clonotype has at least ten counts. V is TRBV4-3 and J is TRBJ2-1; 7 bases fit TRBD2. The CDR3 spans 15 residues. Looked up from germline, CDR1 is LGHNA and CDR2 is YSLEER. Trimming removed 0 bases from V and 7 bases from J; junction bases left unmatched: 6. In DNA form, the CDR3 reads TGCGCCAGCAGCCAAGAAAGCGGGGAAAGGAATGAGCAGTTCTTC. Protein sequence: CASSQESGERNEQFF.